This TCR beta chain was observed in a study of blood T cell repertoires in COVID-19. Looking at the study overall: Italy, Spain and the United States were the sources of the convalescent and acute COVID-19 samples. Sources were T cells, B-cell-depleted T cells, or PBMCs; the material itself was cDNA or gDNA.

In the original analysis: From reference gene primer amplification, estimates of nucleated cell counts were derived. The assay was immunoSEQ multiplex PCR, and TCRdb's table has in-frame clones only and misses some. From that table come the V and J calls and clone size; the DNA was used to work out D and trimming. The sample has roughly 250,000 clones; roughly nine tenths are singletons. J gave up 0 bases and V 1 base, and 5 bases lay outside the gene matches. Germline-derived CDR1 and CDR2 are KGHDR and SFDVKD. This CDR3 region has 18 residues. The genes are TRBV24-1 and TRBJ2-3; the match to TRBD1 covers 11 bases. The source is a man between 60 and 75 years old who had recovered from COVID-19. The sequencing sample was made of peripheral blood. The CDR3 loop reads CATSDFGQGASSTDTQYF. CDR3 sequence (DNA): TGTGCCACCAGTGATTTTGGACAGGGGGCTTCTAGCACAGATACGCAGTATTTT.